The sequence of this T cell receptor beta chain was determined in a study of blood T cell repertoires in COVID-19. TCRdb's table, derived via immunoSEQ multiplex PCR, lists solely in-frame clones and lacks some. Found here are about 280,000 clones, about nine tenths of them singletons; the top ten hold 2% to 2.5%. The sample comprised peripheral blood. The TCR comes from a man aged 50 or older with acute or convalescent COVID-19.

The CDR3 loop is CASSQTGPPSGNTIYF. The CDR3 DNA follows: TGCGCCAGCAGTCAAACAGGGCCCCCCTCTGGAAACACCATATATTTT. The genes are TRBV23-1 and TRBJ1-3; tentatively, D is TRBD1 (6 bases). TRBV23-1 is labeled an ORF, and its function is uncertain. The CDR3 has 16 residues. V shed 2 bases and J shed 0 bases, with 11 bases lying between them.